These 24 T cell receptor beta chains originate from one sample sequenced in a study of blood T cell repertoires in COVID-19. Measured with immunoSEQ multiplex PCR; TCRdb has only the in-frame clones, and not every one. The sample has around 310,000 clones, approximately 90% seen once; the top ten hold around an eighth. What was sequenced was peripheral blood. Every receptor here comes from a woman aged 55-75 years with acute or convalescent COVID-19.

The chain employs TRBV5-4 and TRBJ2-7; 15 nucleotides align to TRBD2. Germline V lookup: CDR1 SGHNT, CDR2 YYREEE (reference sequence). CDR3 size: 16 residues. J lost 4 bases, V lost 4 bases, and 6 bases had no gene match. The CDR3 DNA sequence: TGTGCCAGCAGCCCGGGGACTAGCGGGAGGATTTACGAGCAGTACTTC. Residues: CASSPGTSGRIYEQYF.

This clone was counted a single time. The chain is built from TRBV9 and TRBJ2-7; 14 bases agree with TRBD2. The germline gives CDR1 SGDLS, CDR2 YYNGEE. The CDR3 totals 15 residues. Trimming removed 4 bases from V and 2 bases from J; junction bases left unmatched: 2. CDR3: CASSWTSGGPYEQYF. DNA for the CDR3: TGTGCCAGCAGCTGGACTAGCGGGGGGCCCTACGAGCAGTACTTC.

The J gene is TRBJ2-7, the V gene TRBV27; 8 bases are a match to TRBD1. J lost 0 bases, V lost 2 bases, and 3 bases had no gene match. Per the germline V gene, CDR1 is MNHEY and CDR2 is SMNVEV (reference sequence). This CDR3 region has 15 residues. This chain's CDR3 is CASSLQGASSYEQYF. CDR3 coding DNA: TGTGCCAGCAGTTTACAGGGGGCCAGCTCCTACGAGCAGTACTTC.

CDR3 region: CASSPGQVAYEQYF. Written as DNA, the CDR3 is TGTGCCAGCAGCCCGGGACAGGTCGCCTACGAGCAGTACTTC. This chain uses TRBV3-1 (or the pseudogene TRBV3-2) with TRBJ2-7; 8 positions agree with TRBD1. The CDR3 loop spans 14 amino acids. The J segment lost 2 bases and the V segment lost 4 bases, leaving 4 bases of the junction unmatched. Germline V gene data show CDR1 as LGHDT and CDR2 as YNNKEL (reference sequence).

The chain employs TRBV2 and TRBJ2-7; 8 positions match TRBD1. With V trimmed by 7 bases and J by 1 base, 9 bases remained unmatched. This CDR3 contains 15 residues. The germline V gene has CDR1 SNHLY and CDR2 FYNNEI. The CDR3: CASIRGQGASYEQYF. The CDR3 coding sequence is TGTGCCAGCATTCGGGGGCAGGGGGCTTCCTACGAGCAGTACTTC. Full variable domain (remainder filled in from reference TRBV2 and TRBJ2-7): EPEVTQTPSHQVTQMGQEVILRCVPISNHLYFYWYRQILGQKVEFLVSFYNNEISEKSEIFDDQFSVERPDGSNFTLKIRSTKLEDSAMYFCASIRGQGASYEQYFGPGTRLTVT.

The CDR3 DNA reads as TGCGCCAGCAGCTTGGGGACAGGGGGGATGAACACTGAAGCTTTCTTT. It is translated as CASSLGTGGMNTEAFF. This sequence joins TRBV5-1 and TRBJ1-1, with 10 bases lining up with TRBD1. Trimming at V came to 0 bases and at J to 0 bases, leaving 2 bases not matched to a gene. CDR1 is SGHRS and CDR2 is YFSETQ in the germline V gene. The CDR3 length is 16 residues. The variable domain in full, with the rest retrieved from reference TRBV5-1 and TRBJ1-1, is KAGVTQTPRYLIKTRGQQVTLSCSPISGHRSVSWYQQTPGQGLQFLFEYFSETQRNKGNFPGRFSGRQFSNSRSEMNVSTLELGDSALYLCASSLGTGGMNTEAFFGQGTRLTVV.

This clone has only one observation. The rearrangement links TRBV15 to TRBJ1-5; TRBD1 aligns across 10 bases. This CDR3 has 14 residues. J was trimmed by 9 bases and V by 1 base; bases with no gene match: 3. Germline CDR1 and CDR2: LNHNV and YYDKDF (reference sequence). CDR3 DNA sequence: TGTGCCACCAGCAGAGGGGACAGGGGTGTGCCCCAGCATTTT. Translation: CATSRGDRGVPQHF.

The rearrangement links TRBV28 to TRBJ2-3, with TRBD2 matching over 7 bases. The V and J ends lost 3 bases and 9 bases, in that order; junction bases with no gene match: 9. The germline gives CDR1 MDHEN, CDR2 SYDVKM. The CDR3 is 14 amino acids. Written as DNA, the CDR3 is TGTGCCAGCAGTTTCGAAGCGGGACCGGGGACGCAGTATTTT. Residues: CASSFEAGPGTQYF. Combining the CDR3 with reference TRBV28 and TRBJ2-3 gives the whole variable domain DVKVTQSSRYLVKRTGEKVFLECVQDMDHENMFWYRQDPGLGLRLIYFSYDVKMKEKGDIPEGYSVSREKKERFSLILESASTNQTSMYLCASSFEAGPGTQYFGPGTRLTVL.

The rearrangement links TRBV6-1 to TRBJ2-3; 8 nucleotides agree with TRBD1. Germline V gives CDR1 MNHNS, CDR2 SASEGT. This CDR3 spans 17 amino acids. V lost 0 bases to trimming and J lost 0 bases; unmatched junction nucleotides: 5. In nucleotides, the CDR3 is TGTGCCAGCAGTGAAGCGTCGTGGACAGGGAGCACAGATACGCAGTATTTT. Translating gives CASSEASWTGSTDTQYF.

CDR3 sequence reads: CASSFNGGLGEQYF. In DNA form, the CDR3 reads TGTGCCAGTAGTTTCAACGGGGGGTTGGGCGAGCAGTACTTC. The V and J genes are TRBV19 and TRBJ2-7, with TRBD2 matching 7 bases. This CDR3 has 14 amino acids. The junction had 10 bases not matched to a gene; V was cut back by 5 bases and J by 6 bases. Germline loops: CDR1 LNHDA, CDR2 SQIVND (reference sequence).

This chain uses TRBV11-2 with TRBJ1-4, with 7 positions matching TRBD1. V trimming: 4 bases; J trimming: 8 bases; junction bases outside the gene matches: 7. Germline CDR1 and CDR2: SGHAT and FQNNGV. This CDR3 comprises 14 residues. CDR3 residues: CASSSVRGKEKLFF. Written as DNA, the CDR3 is TGTGCCAGCAGCTCAGTCAGGGGGAAGGAAAAACTGTTTTTT. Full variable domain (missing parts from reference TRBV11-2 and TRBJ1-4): EAGVAQSPRYKIIEKRQSVAFWCNPISGHATLYWYQQILGQGPKLLIQFQNNGVVDDSQLPKDRFSAERLKGVDSTLKIQPAKLEDSAVYLCASSSVRGKEKLFFGSGTQLSVL.

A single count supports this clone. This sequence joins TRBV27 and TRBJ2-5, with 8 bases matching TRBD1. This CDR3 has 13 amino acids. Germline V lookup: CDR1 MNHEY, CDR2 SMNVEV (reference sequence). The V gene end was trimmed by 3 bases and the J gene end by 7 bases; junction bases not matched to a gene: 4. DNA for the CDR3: TGTGCCAGCAGTTTCAGGGGGCCGGGGACCCAGTACTTC. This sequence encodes CASSFRGPGTQYF.

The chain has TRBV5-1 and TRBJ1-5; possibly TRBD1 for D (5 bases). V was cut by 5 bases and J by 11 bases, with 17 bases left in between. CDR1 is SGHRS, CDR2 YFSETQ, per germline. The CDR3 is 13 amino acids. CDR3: CASSYIGGGSQHF. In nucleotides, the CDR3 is TGCGCCAGCAGTTACATTGGGGGAGGTTCCCAGCATTTT. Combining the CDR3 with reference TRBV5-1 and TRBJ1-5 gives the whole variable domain KAGVTQTPRYLIKTRGQQVTLSCSPISGHRSVSWYQQTPGQGLQFLFEYFSETQRNKGNFPGRFSGRQFSNSRSEMNVSTLELGDSALYLCASSYIGGGSQHFGDGTRLSIL.

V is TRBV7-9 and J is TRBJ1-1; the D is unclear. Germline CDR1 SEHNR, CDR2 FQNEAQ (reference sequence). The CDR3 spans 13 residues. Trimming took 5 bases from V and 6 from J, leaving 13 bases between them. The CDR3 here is CASSGRRRAEAFF. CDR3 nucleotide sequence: TGTGCCAGCAGCGGTCGGAGGAGGGCTGAAGCTTTCTTT.

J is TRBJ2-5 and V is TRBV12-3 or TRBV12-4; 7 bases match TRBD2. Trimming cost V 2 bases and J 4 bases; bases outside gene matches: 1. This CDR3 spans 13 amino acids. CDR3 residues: CASSLWEGETQYF. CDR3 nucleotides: TGTGCCAGCAGTTTATGGGAGGGAGAGACCCAGTACTTC.

The CDR3 region has the DNA TGCAGCGTCCAGACAGGGAACGGCAATCAGCCCCAGCATTTT. As protein: CSVQTGNGNQPQHF. The rearrangement links TRBV29-1 to TRBJ1-5; TRBD1 matches 7 bases. J lost 2 bases, V lost 6 bases, and 7 bases had no gene match. Germline loops: CDR1 SQVTM, CDR2 ANQGSEA. The CDR3 is made up of 14 amino acids.

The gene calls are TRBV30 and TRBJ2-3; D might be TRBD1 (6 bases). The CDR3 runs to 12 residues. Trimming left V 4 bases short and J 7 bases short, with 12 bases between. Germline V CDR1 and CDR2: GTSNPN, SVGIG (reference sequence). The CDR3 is CAWTNRDNTQYF. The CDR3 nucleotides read TGTGCCTGGACCAACAGGGATAATACGCAGTATTTT.

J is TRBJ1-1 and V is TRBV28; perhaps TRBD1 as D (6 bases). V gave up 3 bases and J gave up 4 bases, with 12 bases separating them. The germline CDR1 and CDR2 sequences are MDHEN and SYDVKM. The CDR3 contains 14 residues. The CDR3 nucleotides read TGTGCCAGCAGTTTCGAGGGGGGGTTCACTGAAGCTTTCTTT. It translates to CASSFEGGFTEAFF.

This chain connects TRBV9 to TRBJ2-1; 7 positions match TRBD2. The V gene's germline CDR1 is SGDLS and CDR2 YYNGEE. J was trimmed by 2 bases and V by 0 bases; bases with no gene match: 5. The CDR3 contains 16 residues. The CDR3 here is CASSVGAGTTYNEQFF. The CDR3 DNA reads TGTGCCAGCAGCGTAGGGGCGGGGACTACCTACAATGAGCAGTTCTTC.

CDR3 sequence reads: CASSPLGTLGPYEQYF. For the CDR3, the DNA is TGCGCCAGCAGCCCCTTGGGGACACTCGGCCCCTACGAGCAGTACTTC. The chain has TRBV5-1 and TRBJ2-7; D perhaps matches TRBD1 (6 bases). CDR1 is SGHRS and CDR2 is YFSETQ in the germline V gene. Trimming stripped 4 bases from V and 2 bases from J, with 19 bases between. CDR3 length: 16 residues.

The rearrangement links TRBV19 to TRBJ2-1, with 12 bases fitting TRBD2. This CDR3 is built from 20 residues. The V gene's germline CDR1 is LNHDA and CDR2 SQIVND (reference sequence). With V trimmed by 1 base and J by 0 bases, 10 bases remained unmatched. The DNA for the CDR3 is TGTGCCAGTAGTATAGCCGGGACTAGCGGGTATCCGAGCTCCTACAATGAGCAGTTCTTC. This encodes CASSIAGTSGYPSSYNEQFF. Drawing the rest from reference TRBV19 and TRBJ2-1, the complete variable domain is DGGITQSPKYLFRKEGQNVTLSCEQNLNHDAMYWYRQDPGQGLRLIYYSQIVNDFQKGDIAEGYSVSREKKESFPLTVTSAQKNPTAFYLCASSIAGTSGYPSSYNEQFFGPGTRLTVL.

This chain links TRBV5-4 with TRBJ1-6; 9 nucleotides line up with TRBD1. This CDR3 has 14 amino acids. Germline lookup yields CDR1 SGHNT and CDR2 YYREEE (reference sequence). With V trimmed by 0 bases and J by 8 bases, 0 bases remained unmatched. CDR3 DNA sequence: TGTGCCAGCAGCTTGGACAGGGGGCATTCACCCCTCCACTTT. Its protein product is CASSLDRGHSPLHF.

CDR3 region: CASSYPQGVNYGYTF. The CDR3 region has the DNA TGTGCCAGCAGTTACCCGCAGGGGGTTAACTATGGCTACACCTTC. The chain joins TRBV6-6 to TRBJ1-2; 7 nucleotides line up with TRBD1. The length of the CDR3 is 15 residues. V was pared by 2 bases and J by 1 base, with 4 bases of the junction left unmatched. Germline-derived CDR1 and CDR2 are MNHNY and SVGAGI (reference sequence).

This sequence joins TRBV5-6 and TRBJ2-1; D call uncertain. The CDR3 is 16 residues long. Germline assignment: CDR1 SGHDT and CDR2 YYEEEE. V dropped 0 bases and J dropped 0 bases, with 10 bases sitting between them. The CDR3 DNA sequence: TGTGCCAGCAGCTTGGTTCGGAGTAGCTCCTACAATGAGCAGTTCTTC. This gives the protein CASSLVRSSSYNEQFF.